This T cell receptor (beta chain) was recovered during a study of T cell responses to AZD1222 COVID-19 vaccine. Regarding the study as a whole: Spike-specific TCR breadth and depth rose after two AZD1222 doses. Nearly half of the spike-specific TCRs reportedly recognize variant regions that carry no mutations. Repertoire sampling occurred only after the peak T cell response.

Germline V gives CDR1 MNHEY, CDR2 SVGAGI. CDR3 length: 13 residues. V was clipped by 4 bases and J by 8 bases; unmatched bases: 7. Here immunoSEQ multiplex PCR was the method, and the copy in TCRdb shows in-frame clones only, minus some. The sample carries about 120,000 clones, about 90% recorded once. In the case of this clone: The antigen is unknown.

Specimen: peripheral blood, collected 28 days after the second AZD1222 dose. This rearrangement joins TRBV6-5 to TRBJ1-2; 7 nucleotides match TRBD1. The clonotype was recovered from an adult who received the AZD1222 COVID-19 vaccine. In DNA, the CDR3 is TGTGCCAGCAGTTCACCAGGGGGTAGGGGCTACACCTTC. Its translation is CASSSPGGRGYTF.